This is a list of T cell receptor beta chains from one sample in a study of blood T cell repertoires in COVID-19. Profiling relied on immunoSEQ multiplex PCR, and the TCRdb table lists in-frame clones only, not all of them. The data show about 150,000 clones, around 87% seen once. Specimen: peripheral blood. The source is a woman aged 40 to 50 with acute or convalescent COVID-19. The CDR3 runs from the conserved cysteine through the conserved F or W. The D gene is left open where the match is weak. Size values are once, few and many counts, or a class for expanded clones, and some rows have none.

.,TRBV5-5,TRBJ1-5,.,TGTGCCAGCAGCTTCATGGGGGCCGAGAATCAGCCCCAGCATTTT,CASSFMGAENQPQHF
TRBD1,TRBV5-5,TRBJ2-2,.,TGTGCCAGCAGCCTCGGACAGGGGGCCGGGTCCGGGGAGCTGTTTTTT,CASSLGQGAGSGELFF
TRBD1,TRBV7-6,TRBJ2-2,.,TGTGCCACCAGGACCGGGACAGGGTTCGCCGGGGAGCTGTTTTTT,CATRTGTGFAGELFF
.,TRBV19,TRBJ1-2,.,TGTGTGAGGGTGGACTACACCTTC,CVRVDYTF
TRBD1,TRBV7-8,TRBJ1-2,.,TGTGCCAGCAGCCCAGCGTCTTCGACAGGGGTGGCCTATGGCTACACCTTC,CASSPASSTGVAYGYTF
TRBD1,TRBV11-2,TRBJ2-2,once,TGTGCCAGCAGACCCGCCAGGGGGCGGGCCGGGGAGCTGTTTTTT,CASRPARGRAGELFF
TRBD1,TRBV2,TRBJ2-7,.,TGTGCCAGCTCGGGACAGGGGATGCCCTACGAGCAGTACTTC,CASSGQGMPYEQYF
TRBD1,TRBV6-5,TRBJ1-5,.,TGTGCCAGCAACGACAGGGGGGGACAGCCCCAGCATTTT,CASNDRGGQPQHF
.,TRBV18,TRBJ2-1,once,TGTGCCAGCTCACCGCCGGGAATTACGGATGAGCAGTTCTTC,CASSPPGITDEQFF
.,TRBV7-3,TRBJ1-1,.,TGTGCCAGCAGCTTAGAGTTTTTAGGGGGCACTGAAGCTTTCTTT,CASSLEFLGGTEAFF
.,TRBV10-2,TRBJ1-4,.,TGCGCCAGCAGACAGGACGTCAATGAAAAACTGTTTTTT,CASRQDVNEKLFF
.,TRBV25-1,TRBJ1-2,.,TGTGCCAGTCAATGGGGCGCTAACTATGGCTACACCTTC,CASQWGANYGYTF
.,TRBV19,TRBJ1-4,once,TGTGCCAGTAGTATGGGGCGGACTAATGAAAAACTGTTTTTT,CASSMGRTNEKLFF
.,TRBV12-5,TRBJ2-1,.,TGTGCTAGTGGTTTGGTACAGGGGGGGTACAATGAGCAGTTCTTC,CASGLVQGGYNEQFF
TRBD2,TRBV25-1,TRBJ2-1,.,TGTGCCAGCAGTGAGTTCCTAGCGGGAGGGCCGGTCAATGAGCAGTTCTTC,CASSEFLAGGPVNEQFF
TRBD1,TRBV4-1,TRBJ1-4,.,TGCGCCAGCAGCCACTCGGGGACAGGGGGGGAAAAACTGTTTTTT,CASSHSGTGGEKLFF
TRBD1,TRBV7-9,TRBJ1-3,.,TGTGCCAGCAGCCTAGGACAGGGAAGCTCTGGAAACACCATATATTTT,CASSLGQGSSGNTIYF
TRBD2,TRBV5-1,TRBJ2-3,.,TGCGCCAGCAGCTTCTCACCGAGCGGGGGAGGCACAGATACGCAGTATTTT,CASSFSPSGGGTDTQYF
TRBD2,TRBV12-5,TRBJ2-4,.,TGTGCTAGTGGTCCTATCGGGAGGGGCTATCAGTACTTC,CASGPIGRGYQYF
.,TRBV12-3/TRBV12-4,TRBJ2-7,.,TGTGCCAGCAGTTTCCCCGGAGCCTACGAGCAGTACTTC,CASSFPGAYEQYF
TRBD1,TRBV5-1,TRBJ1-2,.,TGCGCCAGCAGCTTGGCCGGGACAGGGAGTCGGGGCTACACCTTC,CASSLAGTGSRGYTF
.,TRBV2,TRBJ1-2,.,TGTGCCAGCGGGGGCCTAAGATCTTGGGGTGGCTACACCTTC,CASGGLRSWGGYTF
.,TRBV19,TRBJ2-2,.,TGTGCCAGTAGGGACAGACCGACCGGGGAGCTGTTTTTT,CASRDRPTGELFF
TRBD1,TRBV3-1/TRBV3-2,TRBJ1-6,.,TGTGCCAGCGGCCCCGGGACAGTGGAATATAATTCACCCCTCCACTTT,CASGPGTVEYNSPLHF
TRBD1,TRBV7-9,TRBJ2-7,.,TGTGCCAGCAGCTTAGATGTCTCCTGGGACAGGAGCTCCTACGAGCAGTACTTC,CASSLDVSWDRSSYEQYF
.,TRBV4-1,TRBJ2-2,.,TGCGCCAGCAGCCAAGATCCAGGGGATGCGAACACCGGGGAGCTGTTTTTT,CASSQDPGDANTGELFF
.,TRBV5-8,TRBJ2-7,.,TGTGCCAGCAGCCGAGACAGGAGCTACGAGCAGTACTTC,CASSRDRSYEQYF
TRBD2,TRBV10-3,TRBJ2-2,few,TGTGCCATCAGTGAACTAGCGGGAGCCGGCGTCCCCGGGGAGCTGTTTTTT,CAISELAGAGVPGELFF
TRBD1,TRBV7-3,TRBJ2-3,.,TGTGCCAGCAGCGTCGGACAGGCCCCCACCACAGATACGCAGTATTTT,CASSVGQAPTTDTQYF
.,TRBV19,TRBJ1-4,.,TGTGCCAGTAGTTTGCGCATTAATGAAAAACTGTTTTTT,CASSLRINEKLFF
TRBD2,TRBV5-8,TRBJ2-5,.,TGTGCCAGCAGCCTGACCCCGGGACTAATGTGGGAGACCCAGTACTTC,CASSLTPGLMWETQYF
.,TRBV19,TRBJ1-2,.,TGTGCCAGTAGTATCGCTGCGTCTAACTATGGCTACACCTTC,CASSIAASNYGYTF
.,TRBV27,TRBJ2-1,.,TGTGCCACCAGGGGCTTGTCCTACAATGAGCAGTTCTTC,CATRGLSYNEQFF
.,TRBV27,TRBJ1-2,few,TGTGCCAGCAGTACAGGGCCGACCAACTATGGCTACACCTTC,CASSTGPTNYGYTF
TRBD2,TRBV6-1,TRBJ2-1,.,TGTGCCAGCAGTGAATCCATCTCCAGCGGGGCGAATGAGCAGTTCTTC,CASSESISSGANEQFF
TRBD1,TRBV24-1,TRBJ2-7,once,TGTGCCACCAGTCACCGGGACAGTCCCTACGAGCAGTACTTC,CATSHRDSPYEQYF
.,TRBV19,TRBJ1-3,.,TGTGCCAGTAGCCCCACTATCTCTGGAAACACCATATATTTT,CASSPTISGNTIYF
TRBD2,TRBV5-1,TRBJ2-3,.,TGCGCCAGCAGCTTGAATCCTGCTAGCGGGAGGGCAGATACGCAGTATTTT,CASSLNPASGRADTQYF
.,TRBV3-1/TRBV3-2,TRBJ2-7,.,TGTGCCAGCAGCCAAGCCCGAACTTCCTACGAGCAGTACTTC,CASSQARTSYEQYF
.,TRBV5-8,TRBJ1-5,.,TGTGCCAGCAGCTTGGTCTCTAGCAATCAGCCCCAGCATTTT,CASSLVSSNQPQHF
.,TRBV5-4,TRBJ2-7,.,TGTGCCAGCAGCCCGAGGGAGGACGAGCAGTACTTC,CASSPREDEQYF
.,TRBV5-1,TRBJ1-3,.,TGCGCCAGCAGCTCGGCAGGGTTCTCTGGAAACACCATATATTTT,CASSSAGFSGNTIYF
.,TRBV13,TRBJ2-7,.,TGTGCCAGCAGCTTATCGGGGTTGAACTACGAGCAGTACTTC,CASSLSGLNYEQYF
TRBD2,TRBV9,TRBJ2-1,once,TGTGCCAGCAGCGTAGCGGCGGGGGGGCCAGGGGAGCAGTTCTTC,CASSVAAGGPGEQFF
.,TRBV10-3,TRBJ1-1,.,TGTGCCATCAGTGAGAACAGCTACACTGAAGCTTTCTTT,CAISENSYTEAFF
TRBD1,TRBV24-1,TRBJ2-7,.,TGTGCCACCAGTGAGCCGGGACAGGGTCTGCACTTC,CATSEPGQGLHF
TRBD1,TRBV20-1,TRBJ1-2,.,TGCAGTGCTAGTTCTTTGCAGGGGGCGGACTATGGCTACACCTTC,CSASSLQGADYGYTF
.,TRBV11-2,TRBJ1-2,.,TGTGCCAGCAGCTTAGATACAGGGCGCTATGGCTACACCTTC,CASSLDTGRYGYTF
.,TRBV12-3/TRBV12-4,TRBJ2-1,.,TGTGCCAGCAGTACGCGGTCCTACAATGAGCAGTTCTTC,CASSTRSYNEQFF
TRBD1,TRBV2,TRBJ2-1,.,TGTGCCAGCACCCTCCCGGGACAGAGTAACAATGAGCAGTTCTTC,CASTLPGQSNNEQFF
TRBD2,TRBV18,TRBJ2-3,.,TGTGCCAGCTCACCGACTAGCGGGGGAGAATCTAGCACAGATACGCAGTATTTT,CASSPTSGGESSTDTQYF
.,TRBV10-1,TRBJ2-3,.,TGCGCCAGCAGTGAGTCCCGACAGGTTCGGACAGATACGCAGTATTTT,CASSESRQVRTDTQYF